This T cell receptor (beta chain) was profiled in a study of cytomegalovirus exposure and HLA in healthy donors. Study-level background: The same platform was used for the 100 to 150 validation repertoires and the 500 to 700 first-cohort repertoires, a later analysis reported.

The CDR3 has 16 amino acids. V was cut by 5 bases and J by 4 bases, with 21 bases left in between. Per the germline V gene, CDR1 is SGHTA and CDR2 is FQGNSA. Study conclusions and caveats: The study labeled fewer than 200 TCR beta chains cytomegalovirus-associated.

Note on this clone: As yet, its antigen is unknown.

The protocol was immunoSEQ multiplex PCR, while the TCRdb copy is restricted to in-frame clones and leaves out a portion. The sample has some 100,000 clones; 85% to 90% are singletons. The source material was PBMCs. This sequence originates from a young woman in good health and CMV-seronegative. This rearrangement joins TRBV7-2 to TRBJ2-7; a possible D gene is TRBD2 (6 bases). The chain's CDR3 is CASSPIAEGVWYEQYF. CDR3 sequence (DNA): TGTGCCAGCAGCCCTATAGCGGAGGGCGTTTGGTACGAGCAGTACTTC.